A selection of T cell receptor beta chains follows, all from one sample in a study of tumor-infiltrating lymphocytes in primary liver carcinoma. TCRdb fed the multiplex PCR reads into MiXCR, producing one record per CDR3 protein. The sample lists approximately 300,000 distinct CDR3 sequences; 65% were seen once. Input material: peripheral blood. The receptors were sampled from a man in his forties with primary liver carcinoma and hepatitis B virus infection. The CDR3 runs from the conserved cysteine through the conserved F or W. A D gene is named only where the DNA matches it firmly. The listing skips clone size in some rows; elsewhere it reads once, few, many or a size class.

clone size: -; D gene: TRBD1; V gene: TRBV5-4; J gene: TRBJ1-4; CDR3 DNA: TGTGCCAGCAGCCTGCAGGGGGAATATAATGAAAAACTGTTTTTT; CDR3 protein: CASSLQGEYNEKLFF
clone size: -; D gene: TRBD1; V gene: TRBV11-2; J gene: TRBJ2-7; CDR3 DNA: TGTGCCAGCAGCCCGAGACAGGGGCCCACCTACGTGCAGTACTTC; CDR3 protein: CASSPRQGPTYVQYF
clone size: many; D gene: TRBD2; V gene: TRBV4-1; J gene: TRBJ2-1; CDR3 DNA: TGCGCCAGCAGCACGAGACTAGCGGGAGGTTCGGAGTTCTTC; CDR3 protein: CASSTRLAGGSEFF
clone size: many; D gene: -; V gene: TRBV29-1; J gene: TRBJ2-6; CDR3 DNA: TGCAGCGCCATAATGACGTCCTCTGGGGCCAACGTCCTGACTTTC; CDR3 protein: CSAIMTSSGANVLTF
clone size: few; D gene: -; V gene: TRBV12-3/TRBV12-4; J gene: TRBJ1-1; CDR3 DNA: TGTGCCAGCAGTTTATTGGGGATGAACACTGAAGCTTTCTTT; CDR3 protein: CASSLLGMNTEAFF
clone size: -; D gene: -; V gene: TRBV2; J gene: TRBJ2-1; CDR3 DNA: TGTGCCAGCAGTGAATCTTTTGGGCTAGCAGACTACAATGAGCAGTTCTTC; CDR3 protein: CASSESFGLADYNEQFF
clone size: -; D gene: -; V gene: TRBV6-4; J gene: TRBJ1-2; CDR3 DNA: TGTGCCAGCAGTGACAGCAACTATGGCAACACCTTC; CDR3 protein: CASSDSNYGNTF
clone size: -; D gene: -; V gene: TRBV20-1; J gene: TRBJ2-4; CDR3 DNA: TGCAGTGCTTCCGCGCTAGCCAAAAACATTCAGTACTTC; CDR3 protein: CSASALAKNIQYF
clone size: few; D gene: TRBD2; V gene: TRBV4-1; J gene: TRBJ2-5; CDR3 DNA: TGCGCCAGCAGCCAAGATACGGGGGGTGGGGGAGAGACCCAGTACTTC; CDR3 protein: CASSQDTGGGGETQYF
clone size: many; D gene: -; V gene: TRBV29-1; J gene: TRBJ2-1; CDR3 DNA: TGCAGCGTTGACTCTTTCGGCAATGAGCAGTTCTTC; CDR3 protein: CSVDSFGNEQFF
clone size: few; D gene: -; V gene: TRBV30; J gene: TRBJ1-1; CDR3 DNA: TGTGCCTGGAGTTTAACATTGGACACTGAAGCTTTCTTT; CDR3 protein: CAWSLTLDTEAFF
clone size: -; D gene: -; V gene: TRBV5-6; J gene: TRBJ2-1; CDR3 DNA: TGTGTCAGCAGCCCGGGGGGGGACAGGGCGTACAATGAGCAGTTCTTC; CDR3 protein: CVSSPGGDRAYNEQFF
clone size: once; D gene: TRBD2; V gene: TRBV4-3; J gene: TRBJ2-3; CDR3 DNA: TGCGCCAACAGCCAAGATCTGGCTAGCGGGAGGAAGGATATGCAGTATTTT; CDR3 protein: CANSQDLASGRKDMQYF
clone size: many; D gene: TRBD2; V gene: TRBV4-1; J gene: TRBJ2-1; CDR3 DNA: TGCGCCAGCAGCCAAGATCGGCTAGCGGGAGGGGATGAGCAGTTCTTC; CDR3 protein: CASSQDRLAGGDEQFF
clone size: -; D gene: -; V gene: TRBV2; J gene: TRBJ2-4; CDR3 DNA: TGTGCCAGCAGTGAAGCGCTGGAGGGGCTTAAAAACATTCAGTACTTC; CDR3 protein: CASSEALEGLKNIQYF
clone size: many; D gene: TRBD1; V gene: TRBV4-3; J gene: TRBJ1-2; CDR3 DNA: TGCGCCAGCAGCAGCCGACAGGGGGCCAACTATGGCTACACCTTC; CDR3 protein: CASSSRQGANYGYTF
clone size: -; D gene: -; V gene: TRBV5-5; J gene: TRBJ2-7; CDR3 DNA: TGTGCCAGCAGTCCAGCCGGGTCAGGGACACGCGGGCAGTACTTC; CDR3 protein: CASSPAGSGTRGQYF
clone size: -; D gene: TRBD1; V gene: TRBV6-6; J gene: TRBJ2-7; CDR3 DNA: TGTGCCAGCAGCCCCCTCGGACAGGAAAACTCCTACGAGCAGTACTTC; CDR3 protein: CASSPLGQENSYEQYF
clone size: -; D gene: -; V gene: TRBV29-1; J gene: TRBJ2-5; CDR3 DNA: TGCAGTGTCCACGCCGGATCTGCAGTGACCCAGTACTTC; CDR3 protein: CSVHAGSAVTQYF
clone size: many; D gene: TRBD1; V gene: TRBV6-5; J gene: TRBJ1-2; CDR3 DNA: TGTGCCAGCAGTGGGACAGTCTATGGCTACACCTTC; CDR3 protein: CASSGTVYGYTF
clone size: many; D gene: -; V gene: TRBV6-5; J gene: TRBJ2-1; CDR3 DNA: TGTGCCAGCAGTTACCTACCGAGCTCCTACAATGAGCAGTTCTTC; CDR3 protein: CASSYLPSSYNEQFF
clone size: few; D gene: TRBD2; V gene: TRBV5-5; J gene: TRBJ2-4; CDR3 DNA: TGTGCCAGCAGCACCCCTCAGGGACTAGCGGGAATGGACATTCAGTACTTC; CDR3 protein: CASSTPQGLAGMDIQYF
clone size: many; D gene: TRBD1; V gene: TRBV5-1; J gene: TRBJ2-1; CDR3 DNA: TGCGCCAGCAGCTTGGACCTACAGGGGGCCGATGAGCAGTTCTTC; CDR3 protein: CASSLDLQGADEQFF
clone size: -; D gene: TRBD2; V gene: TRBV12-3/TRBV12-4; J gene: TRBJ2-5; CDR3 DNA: TGTGCCAGCAGACTAGCGGCCGTGGCGGAGACCCAGTACTTC; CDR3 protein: CASRLAAVAETQYF
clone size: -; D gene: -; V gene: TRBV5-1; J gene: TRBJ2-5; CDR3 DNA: TGCGCCAGCAGCCCAGAGGACAGCCTAATGGGGGAGACCCAGTACTTC; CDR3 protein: CASSPEDSLMGETQYF
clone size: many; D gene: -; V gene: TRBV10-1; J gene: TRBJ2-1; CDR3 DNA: TGCGCCAGCAGTGCCGGGACAGAGGGAGGGAATGAGCAGTTCTTC; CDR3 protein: CASSAGTEGGNEQFF
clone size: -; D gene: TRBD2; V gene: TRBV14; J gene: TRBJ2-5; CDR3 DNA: TGTGCCAGCAGCCAAGGTACGGGACTAGGCCAAAAGACCCAGTACTTC; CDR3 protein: CASSQGTGLGQKTQYF
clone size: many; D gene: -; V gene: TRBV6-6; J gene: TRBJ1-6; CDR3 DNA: TGTGCCAGCAGTTCACAGGGAACGGCTGAGTCACCCCTCCACTTT; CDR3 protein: CASSSQGTAESPLHF
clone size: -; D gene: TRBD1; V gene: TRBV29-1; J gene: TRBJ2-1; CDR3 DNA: TGCAGCGGATTGCCGGGACAGGGGGTGGATGAGCAGTTCTTC; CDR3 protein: CSGLPGQGVDEQFF
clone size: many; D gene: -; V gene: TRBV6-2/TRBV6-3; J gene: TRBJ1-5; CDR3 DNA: TGTGCCAGCAGTTTGGGAGGGTTCCGGGCTCATAGCAATCAGCCCCAGCATTTT; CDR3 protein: CASSLGGFRAHSNQPQHF
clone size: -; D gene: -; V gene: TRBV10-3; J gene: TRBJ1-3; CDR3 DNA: TGTGCCATCAATACCCCGGGACATAAGAACGGAAACACCACATATTTT; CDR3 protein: CAINTPGHKNGNTTYF
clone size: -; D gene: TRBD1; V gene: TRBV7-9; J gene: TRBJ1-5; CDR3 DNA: TGTGCCAGCAGTTTAGCAGGGGGTGATCGGCCCCAGCATTTT; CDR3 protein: CASSLAGGDRPQHF
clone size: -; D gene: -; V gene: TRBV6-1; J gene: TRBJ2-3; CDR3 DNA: TGTGCCAGCATCCAGGACCCTAATATAGATACGCAGTATTTT; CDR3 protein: CASIQDPNIDTQYF
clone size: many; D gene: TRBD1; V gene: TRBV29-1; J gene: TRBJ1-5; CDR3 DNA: TGCAGCGTTTCACAGGGGGCGGGCCAGCCCCAGCATTTT; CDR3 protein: CSVSQGAGQPQHF
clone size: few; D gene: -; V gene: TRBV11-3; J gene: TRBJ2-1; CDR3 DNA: TGTGCCAGTAGCTTGGCGGGACCGATAAATGAGCAGCTCTTC; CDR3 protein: CASSLAGPINEQLF
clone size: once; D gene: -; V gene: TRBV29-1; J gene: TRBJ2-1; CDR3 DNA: TGCAGCGTCGCAAGGAACCAAACTTACGATGAGCAGTTCTTC; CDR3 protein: CSVARNQTYDEQFF
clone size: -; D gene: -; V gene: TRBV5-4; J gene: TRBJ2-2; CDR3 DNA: TGTGCCAGCAGCCCCCGCCGGTCGAGTAACACCGGGGAGCTGTTTTTT; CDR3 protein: CASSPRRSSNTGELFF
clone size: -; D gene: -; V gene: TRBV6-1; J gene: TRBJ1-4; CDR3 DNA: TGTGTCAGTTGGCAGGGAGTGGGTGAAAAACCGTTTTTT; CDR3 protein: CVSWQGVGEKPFF
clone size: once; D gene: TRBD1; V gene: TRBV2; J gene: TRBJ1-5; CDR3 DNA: TGTGCCAGCACCCCCCCGGGACAGTCTGTCCAGCCCCAGCATTTT; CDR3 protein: CASTPPGQSVQPQHF
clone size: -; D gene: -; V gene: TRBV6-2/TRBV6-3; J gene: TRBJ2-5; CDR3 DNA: TGTGCCAGCGCCAAGGGGAGGCAGGGAGAGACCCAGCACTTC; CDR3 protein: CASAKGRQGETQHF
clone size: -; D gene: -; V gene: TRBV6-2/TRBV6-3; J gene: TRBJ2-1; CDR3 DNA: TGTGCCAGCATCGGGACTCCCGTATACAATGAGCAGTTCTTC; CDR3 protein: CASIGTPVYNEQFF
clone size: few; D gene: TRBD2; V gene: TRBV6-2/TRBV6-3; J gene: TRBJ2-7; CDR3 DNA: TGTGCCAGCACAACCTGGGGGGGAAGGAGCTCCTACGAGCAGTACTTC; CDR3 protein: CASTTWGGRSSYEQYF
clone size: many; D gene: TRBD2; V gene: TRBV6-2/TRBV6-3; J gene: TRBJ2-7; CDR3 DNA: TGTGCCAGCAGTTACTCGTCTAGCGGGAGGAGATACGAGCAGTACTTC; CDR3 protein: CASSYSSSGRRYEQYF
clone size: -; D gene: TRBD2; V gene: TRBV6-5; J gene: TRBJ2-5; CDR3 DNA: TGTGCCAACAGTTACAGGACTAGCGGGAGTATGAAGACCCAGTATTTC; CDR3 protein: CANSYRTSGSMKTQYF
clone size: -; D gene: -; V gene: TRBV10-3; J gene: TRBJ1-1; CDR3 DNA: TGTGTCGTCAGTTACGACAGCGTGAACACTGAAGCTTTCTTT; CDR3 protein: CVVSYDSVNTEAFF